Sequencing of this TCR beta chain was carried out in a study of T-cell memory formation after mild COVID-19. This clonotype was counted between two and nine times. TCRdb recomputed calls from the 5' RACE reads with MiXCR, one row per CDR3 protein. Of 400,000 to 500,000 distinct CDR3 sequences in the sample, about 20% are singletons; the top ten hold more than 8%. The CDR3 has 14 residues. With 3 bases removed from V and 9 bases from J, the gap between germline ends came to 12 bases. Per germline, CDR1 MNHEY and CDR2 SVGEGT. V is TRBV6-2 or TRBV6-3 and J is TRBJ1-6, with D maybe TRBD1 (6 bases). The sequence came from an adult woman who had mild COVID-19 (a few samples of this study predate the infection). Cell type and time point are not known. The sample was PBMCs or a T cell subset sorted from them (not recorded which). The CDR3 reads CASSYLQGSSPLHF. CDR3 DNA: TGTGCCAGCAGTTATTTACAGGGAAGTTCACCCCTCCACTTT.